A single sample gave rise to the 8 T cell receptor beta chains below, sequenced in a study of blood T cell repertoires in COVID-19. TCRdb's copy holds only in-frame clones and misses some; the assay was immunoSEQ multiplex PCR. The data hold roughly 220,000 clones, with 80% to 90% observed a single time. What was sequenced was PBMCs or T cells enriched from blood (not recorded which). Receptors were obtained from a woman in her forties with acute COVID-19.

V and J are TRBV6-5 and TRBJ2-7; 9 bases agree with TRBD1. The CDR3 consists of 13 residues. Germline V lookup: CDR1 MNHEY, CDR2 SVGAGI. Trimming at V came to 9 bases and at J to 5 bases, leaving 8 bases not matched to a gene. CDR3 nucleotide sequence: TGTGCCAGTTCCGGGACAGGGAGCCACGAGCAGTACTTC. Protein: CASSGTGSHEQYF.

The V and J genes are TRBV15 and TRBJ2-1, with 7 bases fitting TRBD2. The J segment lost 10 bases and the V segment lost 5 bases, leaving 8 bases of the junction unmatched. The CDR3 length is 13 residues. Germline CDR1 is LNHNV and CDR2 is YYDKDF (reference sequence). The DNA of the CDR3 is TGTGCCACCAGCTATGGGGGGGATTTGGAGCAGTTCTTC. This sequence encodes CATSYGGDLEQFF.

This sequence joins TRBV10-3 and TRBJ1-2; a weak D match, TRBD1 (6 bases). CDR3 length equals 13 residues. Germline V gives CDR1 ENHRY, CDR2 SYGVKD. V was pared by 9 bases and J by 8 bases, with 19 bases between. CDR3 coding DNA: TGTGCCATGGCGGATGGGACACCGCGGGGCTACACCTTC. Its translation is CAMADGTPRGYTF.

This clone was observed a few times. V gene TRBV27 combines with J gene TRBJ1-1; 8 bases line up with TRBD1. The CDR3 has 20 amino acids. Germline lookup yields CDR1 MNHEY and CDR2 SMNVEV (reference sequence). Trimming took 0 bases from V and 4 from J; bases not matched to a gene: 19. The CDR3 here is CASSLSRPPGQGKGGTEAFF. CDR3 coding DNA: TGTGCCAGCAGTTTATCCCGCCCTCCAGGACAGGGAAAGGGAGGCACTGAAGCTTTCTTT.

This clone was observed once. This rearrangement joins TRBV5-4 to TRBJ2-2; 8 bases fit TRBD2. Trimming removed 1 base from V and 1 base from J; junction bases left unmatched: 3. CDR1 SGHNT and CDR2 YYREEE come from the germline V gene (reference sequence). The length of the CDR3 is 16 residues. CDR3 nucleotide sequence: TGTGCCAGCAGCTTGAGTCTAGCGGGGAACACCGGGGAGCTGTTTTTT. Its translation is CASSLSLAGNTGELFF.

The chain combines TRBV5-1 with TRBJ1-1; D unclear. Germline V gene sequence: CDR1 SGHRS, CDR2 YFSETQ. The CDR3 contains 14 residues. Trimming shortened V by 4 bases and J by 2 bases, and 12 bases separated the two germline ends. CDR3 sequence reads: CASSTVTGNTEAFF. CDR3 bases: TGCGCCAGCAGCACCGTAACGGGTAACACTGAAGCTTTCTTT.

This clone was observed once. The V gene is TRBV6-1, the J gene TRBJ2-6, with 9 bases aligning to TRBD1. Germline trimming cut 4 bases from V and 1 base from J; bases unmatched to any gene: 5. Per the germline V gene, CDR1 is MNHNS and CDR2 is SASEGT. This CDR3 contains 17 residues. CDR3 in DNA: TGTGCCAGCAGTGCCCGGGACAGGGTATCTGGGGCCAACGTCCTGACTTTC. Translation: CASSARDRVSGANVLTF.

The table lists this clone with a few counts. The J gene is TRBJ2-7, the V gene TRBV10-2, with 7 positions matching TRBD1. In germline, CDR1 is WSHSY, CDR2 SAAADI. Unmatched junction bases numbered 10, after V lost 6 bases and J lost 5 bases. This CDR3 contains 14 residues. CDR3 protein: CASRNRGPQNEQYF. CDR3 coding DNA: TGCGCCAGCAGAAACAGGGGCCCCCAGAACGAGCAGTACTTC.